This T cell receptor (beta chain) was retrieved from a study of T-cell reconstitution after alpha-beta-depleted transplantation in children. General observations from the study: Some patients showed high day-60 TCRbeta diversity, which derived from surviving recipient T cells and thymic progenitors.

The library targeted TCRbeta and was prepared with unique molecular identifiers. A single record per CDR3 protein comes from TCRdb applying MiXCR to the PCR reads. Of 300,000 to 350,000 distinct CDR3 sequences in the sample, around 25% are singletons; the top ten hold about 10%. Per germline, CDR1 SGDLS and CDR2 YYNGEE. This CDR3 spans 13 amino acids. V dropped 4 bases and J dropped 2 bases, with 10 bases sitting between them. Turning to this clonotype: What it binds is not known.

The rearrangement uses TRBV9 and TRBJ2-7, with D unresolved. The TCR sequence derives from a male patient younger than 18 who had a stem cell transplant for acute lymphoblastic leukemia, so the T cells may come from the graft donor. The sample in question was PBMCs, mostly from graft donor cells, obtained 180 days after TCRalphabeta/CD19-depleted stem cell transplant. DNA of the CDR3: TGTGCCAGCAGCCACGACACAGCCTACGAGCAGTACTTC. It specifies CASSHDTAYEQYF.